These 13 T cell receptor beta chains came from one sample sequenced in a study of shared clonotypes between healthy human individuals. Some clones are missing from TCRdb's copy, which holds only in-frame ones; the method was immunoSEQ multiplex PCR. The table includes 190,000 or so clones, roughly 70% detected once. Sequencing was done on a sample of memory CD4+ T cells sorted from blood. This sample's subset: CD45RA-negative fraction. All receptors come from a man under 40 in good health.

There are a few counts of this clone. CDR3 DNA sequence: TGTGCCAGCAGTCATAAATCCAGAACAGATACGCAGTATTTT. Translation: CASSHKSRTDTQYF. The chain carries TRBV7-9 and TRBJ2-3; no definite D call. The CDR3 has 14 amino acids. The V end was cut by 6 bases, the J end by 3 bases, with 13 bases between. Germline V CDR1 and CDR2: SEHNR, FQNEAQ (reference sequence).

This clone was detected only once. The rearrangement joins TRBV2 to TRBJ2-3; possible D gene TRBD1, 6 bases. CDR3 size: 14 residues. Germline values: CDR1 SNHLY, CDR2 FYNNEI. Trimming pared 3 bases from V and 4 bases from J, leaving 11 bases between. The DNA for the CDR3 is TGTGCCAGCAGTGATGGCAGGGGTCCAGATACGCAGTATTTT. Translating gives CASSDGRGPDTQYF.

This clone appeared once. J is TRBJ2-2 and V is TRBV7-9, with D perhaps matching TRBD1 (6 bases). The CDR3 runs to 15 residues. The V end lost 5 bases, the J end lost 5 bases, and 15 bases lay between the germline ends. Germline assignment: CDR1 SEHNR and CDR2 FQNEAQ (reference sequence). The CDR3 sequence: CASSQGLVETGELFF. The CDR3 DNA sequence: TGTGCCAGCAGCCAGGGGTTGGTGGAAACCGGGGAGCTGTTTTTT.

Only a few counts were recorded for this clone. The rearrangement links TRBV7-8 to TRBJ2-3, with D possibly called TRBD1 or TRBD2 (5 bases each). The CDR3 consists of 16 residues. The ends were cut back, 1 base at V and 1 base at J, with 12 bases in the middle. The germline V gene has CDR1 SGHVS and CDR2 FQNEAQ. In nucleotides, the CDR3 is TGTGCCAGCAGCTTAGGGATCAGGGACGGCACAGATACGCAGTATTTT. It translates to CASSLGIRDGTDTQYF. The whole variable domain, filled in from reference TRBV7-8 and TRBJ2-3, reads GAGVSQSPRYKVAKRGQDVALRCDPISGHVSLFWYQQALGQGPEFLTYFQNEAQLDKSGLPSDRFFAERPEGSVSTLKIQRTQQEDSAVYLCASSLGIRDGTDTQYFGPGTRLTVL.

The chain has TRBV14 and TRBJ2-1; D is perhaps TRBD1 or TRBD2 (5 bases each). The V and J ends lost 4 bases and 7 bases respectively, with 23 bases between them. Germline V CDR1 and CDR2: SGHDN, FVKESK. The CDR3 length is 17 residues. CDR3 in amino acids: CASSPPWGWERVNEQFF. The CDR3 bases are TGTGCCAGCAGCCCCCCGTGGGGGTGGGAGAGGGTTAATGAGCAGTTCTTC.

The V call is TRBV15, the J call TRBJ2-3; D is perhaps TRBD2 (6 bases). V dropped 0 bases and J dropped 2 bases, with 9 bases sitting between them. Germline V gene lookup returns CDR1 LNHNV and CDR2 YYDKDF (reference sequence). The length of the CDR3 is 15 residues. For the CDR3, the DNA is TGTGCCACCAGCAGAGAGGGGGGTCCCACAGATACGCAGTATTTT. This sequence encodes CATSREGGPTDTQYF. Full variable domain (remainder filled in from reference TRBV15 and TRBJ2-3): DAMVIQNPRYQVTQFGKPVTLSCSQTLNHNVMYWYQQKSSQAPKLLFHYYDKDFNNEADTPDNFQSRRPNTSFCFLDIRSPGLGDTAMYLCATSREGGPTDTQYFGPGTRLTVL.

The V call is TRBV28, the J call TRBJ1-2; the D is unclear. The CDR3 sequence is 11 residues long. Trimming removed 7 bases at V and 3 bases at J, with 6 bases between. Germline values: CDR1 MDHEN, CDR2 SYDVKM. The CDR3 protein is CASNGYYGYTF. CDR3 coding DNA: TGTGCCAGCAACGGTTACTATGGCTACACCTTC.

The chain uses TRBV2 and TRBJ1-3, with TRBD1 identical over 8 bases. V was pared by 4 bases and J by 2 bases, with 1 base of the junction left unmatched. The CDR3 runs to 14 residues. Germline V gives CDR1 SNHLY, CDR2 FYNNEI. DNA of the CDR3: TGTGCCAGCAGTGTACAGGGGGCTGGAAACACCATATATTTT. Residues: CASSVQGAGNTIYF.

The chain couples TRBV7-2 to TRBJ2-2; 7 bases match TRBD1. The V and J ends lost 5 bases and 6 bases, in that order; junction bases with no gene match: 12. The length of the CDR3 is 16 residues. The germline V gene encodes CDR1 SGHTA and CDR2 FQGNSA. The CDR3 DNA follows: TGTGCCAGCAGCCTGAGGACAGGAATGGAAGCCGGGGAGCTGTTTTTT. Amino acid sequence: CASSLRTGMEAGELFF. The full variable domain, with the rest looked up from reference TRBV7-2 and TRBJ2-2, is GAGVSQSPSNKVTEKGKDVELRCDPISGHTALYWYRQSLGQGLEFLIYFQGNSAPDKSGLPSDRFSAERTGGSVSTLTIQRTQQEDSAVYLCASSLRTGMEAGELFFGEGSRLTVL.

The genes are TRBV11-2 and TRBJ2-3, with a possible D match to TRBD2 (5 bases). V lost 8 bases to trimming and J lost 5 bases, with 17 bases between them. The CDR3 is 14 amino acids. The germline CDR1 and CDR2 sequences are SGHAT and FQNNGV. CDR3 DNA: TGTGCCAGCCTACCTGGACTCCGAGGAGATACGCAGTATTTT. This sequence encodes CASLPGLRGDTQYF.

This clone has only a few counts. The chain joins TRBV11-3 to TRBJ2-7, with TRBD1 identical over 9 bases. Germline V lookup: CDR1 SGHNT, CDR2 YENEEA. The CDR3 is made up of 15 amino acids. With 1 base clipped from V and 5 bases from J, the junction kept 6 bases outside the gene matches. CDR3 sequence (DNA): TGTGCCAGCAGCTTAGGAGGGACAGGGTTCCACGAGCAGTACTTC. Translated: CASSLGGTGFHEQYF.

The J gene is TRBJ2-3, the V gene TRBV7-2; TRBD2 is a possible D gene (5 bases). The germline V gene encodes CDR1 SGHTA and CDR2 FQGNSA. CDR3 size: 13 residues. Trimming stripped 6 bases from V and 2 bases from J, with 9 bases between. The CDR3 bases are TGTGCCAGCAGGAGGGCAGCCACAGATACGCAGTATTTT. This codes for CASRRAATDTQYF.

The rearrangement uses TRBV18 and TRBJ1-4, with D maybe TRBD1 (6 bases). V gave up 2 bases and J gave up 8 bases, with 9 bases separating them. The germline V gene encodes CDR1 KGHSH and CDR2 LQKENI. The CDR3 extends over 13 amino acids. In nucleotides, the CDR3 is TGTGCCAGCTCACCAGGGGGCCTAGAAAAACTGTTTTTT. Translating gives CASSPGGLEKLFF.